The rows below give T cell receptor beta chains drawn from one sample of a study of cytomegalovirus exposure and HLA in healthy donors. TCRdb's table, derived via immunoSEQ multiplex PCR, lists solely in-frame clones and lacks some. The table includes roughly 130,000 clones, roughly 89% detected once. Sequencing was performed on PBMCs. These receptors came from a man aged 30 to 45 in good health and CMV-seronegative. Both conserved end residues are part of each CDR3. The D gene is left open where the match is weak. Rows give clone size only sometimes, using once, few, many, or a class for an expanded clone.

.	14	TRBD1	TRBV5-1	TRBJ1-4	TGCGCCAGCAGCCCAGGGGGACGTAATGAAAAACTGTTTTTT	CASSPGGRNEKLFF
once	14	.	TRBV18	TRBJ1-1	TGTGCCAGCTCACCATTATCCAGGGAAACTGAAGCTTTCTTT	CASSPLSRETEAFF
few	13	.	TRBV27	TRBJ1-5	TGTGCCAGCAGTCATCGGGGTGATCAGCCCCAGCATTTT	CASSHRGDQPQHF
.	15	TRBD1	TRBV11-3	TRBJ2-5	TGTGCCAGCAGCTTAGGGACAGGGGTTTCGGAGACCCAGTACTTC	CASSLGTGVSETQYF
.	16	.	TRBV6-5	TRBJ1-4	TGTGCCAGCAGTTACTCCCTGGGAGCCGTTAATGAAAAACTGTTTTTT	CASSYSLGAVNEKLFF
.	15	.	TRBV7-6	TRBJ2-7	TGTGCCAGCAGCTTAGCGCAGGGAAATTCCTACGAGCAGTACTTC	CASSLAQGNSYEQYF
.	13	.	TRBV18	TRBJ1-2	TGTGCCAGCGGCTCCAAGGGGTTTGATGGCTACACCTTC	CASGSKGFDGYTF
.	10	.	TRBV28	TRBJ2-1	TGTGCCATCCAGGGCCATGAGCAGTTCTTC	CAIQGHEQFF
.	14	.	TRBV6-5	TRBJ2-3	TGTGCCAGTAACCGGGACACTAGCACAGATACGCAGTATTTT	CASNRDTSTDTQYF
.	13	.	TRBV6-5	TRBJ2-5	TGTGCCAGCAGAAGAGCGGGCCAAGAGACCCAGTACTTC	CASRRAGQETQYF
.	15	.	TRBV7-2	TRBJ2-7	TGTGCCAGCAGCTTAATCTCGACATCCCCCTACGAGCAGTACTTC	CASSLISTSPYEQYF
.	14	TRBD1	TRBV4-3	TRBJ2-3	TGCGCCAGCAGCCAGACAGGGTACACAGATACGCAGTATTTT	CASSQTGYTDTQYF
.	15	.	TRBV27	TRBJ1-6	TGTGCCAGCAGTTTAATACCAGACTATAATTCACCCCTCCACTTT	CASSLIPDYNSPLHF
.	17	.	TRBV10-3	TRBJ2-7	TGTGCCACTAGGAATGGGGCAGGGCAGGGGAAGTCCTACGAGCAGTACTTC	CATRNGAGQGKSYEQYF
few	16	TRBD2	TRBV4-2	TRBJ2-1	TGTGCCAGCAGCCAAGGGATAGCGGGGGGGTACAATGAGCAGTTCTTC	CASSQGIAGGYNEQFF
.	13	.	TRBV27	TRBJ2-1	TGTGCCAGCAGTTTAATGTCAGGGGCCGAGCAGTTCTTC	CASSLMSGAEQFF
.	15	TRBD1	TRBV6-1	TRBJ2-7	TGTGCCAGCAGACTCGGACAGGGAAGCTCCTACGAGCAGTACTTC	CASRLGQGSSYEQYF
.	14	TRBD2	TRBV5-1	TRBJ2-7	TGCGCCAGCAGCCCGACTAGCCCCTCCTACGAGCAGTACTTC	CASSPTSPSYEQYF
.	12	.	TRBV6-1	TRBJ2-5	TGTGCCACCCGCCGTGCGGGGGAGACCCAGTACTTC	CATRRAGETQYF
.	14	TRBD1	TRBV7-9	TRBJ1-6	TGTGCCAGCAGCCGGACAGGGGGAAATTCACCCCTCCACTTT	CASSRTGGNSPLHF